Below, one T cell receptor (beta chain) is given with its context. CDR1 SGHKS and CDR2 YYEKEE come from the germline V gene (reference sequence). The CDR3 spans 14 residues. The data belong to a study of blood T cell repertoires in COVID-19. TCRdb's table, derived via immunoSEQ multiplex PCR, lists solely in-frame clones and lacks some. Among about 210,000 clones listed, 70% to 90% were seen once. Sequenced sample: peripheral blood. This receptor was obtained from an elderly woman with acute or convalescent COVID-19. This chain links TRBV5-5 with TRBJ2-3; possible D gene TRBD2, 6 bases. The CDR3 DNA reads TGTGCTGGGGGGAAAGGAACCCTCACAGATACGCAGTATTTT. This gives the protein CAGGKGTLTDTQYF.